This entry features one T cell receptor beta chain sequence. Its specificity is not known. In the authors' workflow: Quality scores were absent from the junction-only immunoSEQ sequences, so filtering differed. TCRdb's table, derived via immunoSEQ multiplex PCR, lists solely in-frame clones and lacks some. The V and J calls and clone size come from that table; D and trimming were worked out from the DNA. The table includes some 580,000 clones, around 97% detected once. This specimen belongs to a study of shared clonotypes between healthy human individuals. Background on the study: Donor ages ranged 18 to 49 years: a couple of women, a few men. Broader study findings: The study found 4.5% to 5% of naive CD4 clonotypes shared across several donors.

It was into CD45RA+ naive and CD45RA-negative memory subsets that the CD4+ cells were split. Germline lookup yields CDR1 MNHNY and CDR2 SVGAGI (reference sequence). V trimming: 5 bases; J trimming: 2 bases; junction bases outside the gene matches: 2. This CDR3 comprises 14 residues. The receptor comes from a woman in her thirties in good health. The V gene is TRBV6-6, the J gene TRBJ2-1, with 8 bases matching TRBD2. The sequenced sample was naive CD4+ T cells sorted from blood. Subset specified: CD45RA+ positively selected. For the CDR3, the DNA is TGTGCCAGCAGTATAGCGGGGACCTACAATGAGCAGTTCTTC. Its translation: CASSIAGTYNEQFF.